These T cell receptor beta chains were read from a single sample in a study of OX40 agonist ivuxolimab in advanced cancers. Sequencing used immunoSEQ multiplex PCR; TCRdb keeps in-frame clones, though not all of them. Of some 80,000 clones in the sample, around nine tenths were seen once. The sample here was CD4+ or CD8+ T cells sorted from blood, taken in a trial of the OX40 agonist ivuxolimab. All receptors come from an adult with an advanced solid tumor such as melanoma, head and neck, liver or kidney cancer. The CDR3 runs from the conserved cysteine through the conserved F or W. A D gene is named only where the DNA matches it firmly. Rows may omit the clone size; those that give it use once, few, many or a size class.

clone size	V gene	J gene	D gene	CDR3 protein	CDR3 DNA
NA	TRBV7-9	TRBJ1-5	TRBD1	CASSLAGTGDQPQHF	TGTGCCAGCAGCTTAGCCGGGACAGGGGATCAGCCCCAGCATTTT
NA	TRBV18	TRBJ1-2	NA	CASSPLGTNNYGYTF	TGTGCCAGCTCACCATTAGGGACAAATAACTATGGCTACACCTTC
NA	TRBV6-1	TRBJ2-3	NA	CASSVLDRRAGTDTQYF	TGTGCCAGCAGTGTCCTAGACAGACGAGCGGGTACAGATACGCAGTATTTT
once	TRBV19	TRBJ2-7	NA	CASSMSERGRGEQYF	TGTGCCAGTAGTATGTCGGAACGGGGCAGGGGCGAGCAGTACTTC
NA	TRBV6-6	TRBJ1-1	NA	CASSSPNWSTEAFF	TGTGCCAGCAGTTCCCCTAACTGGAGCACTGAAGCTTTCTTT
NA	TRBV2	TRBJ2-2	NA	CASSQGTGELFF	TGTGCCAGCAGCCAGGGTACCGGGGAGCTGTTTTTT
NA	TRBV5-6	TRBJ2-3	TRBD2	CASSQLDGEGTQYF	TGTGCCAGCAGCCAATTGGACGGGGAGGGAACGCAGTATTTT
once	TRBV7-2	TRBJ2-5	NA	CASGLGGLAAGLYF	TGTGCAAGCGGATTGGGGGGGCTAGCGGCCGGGCTGTACTTC
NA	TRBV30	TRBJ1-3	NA	CAWSVLGRERNTIYF	TGTGCCTGGAGTGTACTGGGACGGGAAAGAAACACCATATATTTT
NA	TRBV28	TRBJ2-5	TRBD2	CASSFWEGWLQETQYF	TGTGCCAGCAGTTTCTGGGAGGGGTGGCTCCAAGAGACCCAGTACTTC
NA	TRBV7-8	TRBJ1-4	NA	CASTPGRFNEKLFF	TGTGCCAGCACCCCCGGGAGGTTTAATGAAAAACTGTTTTTT
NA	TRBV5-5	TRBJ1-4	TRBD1	CASSFGQGATNEKLFF	TGTGCCAGCAGCTTCGGACAGGGGGCAACTAATGAAAAACTGTTTTTT
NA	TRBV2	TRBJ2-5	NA	CASSDRVETQYF	TGTGCCAGCAGTGATCGGGTCGAGACCCAGTACTTC
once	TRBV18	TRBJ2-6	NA	CASLLAGANVLTF	TGTGCCAGCCTCTTAGCTGGGGCCAACGTCCTGACTTTC
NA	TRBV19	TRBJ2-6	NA	CASRTGDSTGANVLTF	TGTGCCAGTAGGACAGGTGATTCGACAGGGGCCAACGTCCTGACTTTC
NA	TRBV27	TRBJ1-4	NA	CASRPRGKRYGTSAEKLFF	TGTGCCAGCAGACCAAGGGGTAAGCGCTACGGGACATCAGCTGAAAAACTGTTTTTT
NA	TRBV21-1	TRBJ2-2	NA	CASSGPAGTADTGELFF	TGTGCCAGCAGCGGTCCTGCCGGGACAGCGGACACCGGGGAGCTGTTTTTT
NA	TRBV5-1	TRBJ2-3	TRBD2	CASSLDLLAADTQYF	TGCGCCAGCAGCTTGGACCTACTAGCGGCAGATACGCAGTATTTT
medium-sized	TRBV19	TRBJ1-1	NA	CASSTLSVNTEAFF	TGTGCCAGTAGTACGTTGTCGGTGAACACTGAAGCTTTCTTT
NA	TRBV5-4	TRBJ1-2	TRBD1	CASSLWQGARGYTF	TGTGCCAGCAGCTTGTGGCAGGGGGCTCGTGGCTACACCTTC
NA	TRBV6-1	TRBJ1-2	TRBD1	CASYTGANYGYTF	TGTGCCAGCTATACAGGGGCCAACTATGGCTACACCTTC
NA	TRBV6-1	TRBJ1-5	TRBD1	CASSERTGSNQPQHF	TGTGCCAGCAGTGAAAGGACAGGGAGCAATCAGCCCCAGCATTTT
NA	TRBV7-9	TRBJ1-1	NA	CASSLAQSLYTEAFF	TGTGCCAGCAGCTTAGCGCAAAGCCTGTATACTGAAGCTTTCTTT
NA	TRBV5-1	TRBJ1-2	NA	CASANQDRLDGYTF	TGCGCCAGCGCAAACCAGGACCGCCTTGATGGCTACACCTTC
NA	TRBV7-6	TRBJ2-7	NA	CASSLEGKGEQYF	TGTGCCAGCAGCTTAGAGGGGAAGGGGGAGCAGTACTTC
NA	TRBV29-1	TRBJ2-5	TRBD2	CSVDSGGRGETQYF	TGCAGCGTTGACTCGGGGGGTCGGGGAGAGACCCAGTACTTC
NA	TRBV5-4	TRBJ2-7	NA	CASSLPPSYEQYF	TGTGCCAGCAGCTTACCGCCCTCCTACGAGCAGTACTTC
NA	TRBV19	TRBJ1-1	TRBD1	CASSTGPVGQGKNTEAFF	TGTGCCAGTAGTACCGGTCCGGTAGGACAGGGTAAAAACACTGAAGCTTTCTTT
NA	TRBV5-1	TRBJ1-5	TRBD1	CASSFGTGLQPQHF	TGCGCCAGCAGTTTCGGGACAGGGCTTCAGCCCCAGCATTTT
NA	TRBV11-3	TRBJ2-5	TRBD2	CASSLYPGGKETQYF	TGTGCCAGCAGCTTATATCCGGGGGGAAAAGAGACCCAGTACTTC
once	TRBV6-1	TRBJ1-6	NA	CASSETRNSPLHF	TGTGCCAGCAGTGAAACCAGGAATTCACCCCTCCACTTT
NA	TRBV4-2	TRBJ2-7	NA	CASSQDTAAALYEQYF	TGTGCCAGCAGCCAAGATACGGCAGCTGCTCTCTACGAGCAGTACTTC
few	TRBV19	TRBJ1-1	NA	CASSIDQGLNTEAFF	TGTGCCAGTAGTATAGATCAAGGGTTGAACACTGAAGCTTTCTTT
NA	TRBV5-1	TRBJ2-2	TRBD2	CASSLEVRGGAGELFF	TGCGCCAGCAGCTTGGAGGTGCGCGGGGGGGCCGGGGAGCTGTTTTTT
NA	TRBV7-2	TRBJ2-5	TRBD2	CASSPSGEQETQYF	TGTGCCAGCTCACCTAGCGGGGAACAAGAGACCCAGTACTTC
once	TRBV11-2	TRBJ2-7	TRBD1	CASSPRQGERNEQYF	TGTGCCAGCAGCCCTAGACAGGGGGAAAGGAACGAGCAGTACTTC
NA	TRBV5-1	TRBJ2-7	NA	CASSATPSEEQYF	TGCGCCAGCAGCGCGACACCATCTGAGGAGCAGTACTTC
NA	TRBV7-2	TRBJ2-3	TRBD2	CASSSGLALGDTQYF	TGTGCCAGCAGCTCGGGACTAGCTTTGGGAGATACGCAGTATTTT
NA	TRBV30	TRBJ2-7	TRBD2	CAWSSGTSGTYEQYF	TGTGCCTGGAGTTCCGGGACTAGCGGCACCTACGAGCAGTACTTC
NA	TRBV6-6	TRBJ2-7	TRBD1	CASSPRGSHYEQYF	TGTGCCAGCAGTCCCAGGGGGTCCCACTACGAGCAGTACTTC
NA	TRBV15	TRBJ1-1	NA	CATSRGGRAEAFF	TGTGCCACCAGCAGAGGGGGGCGAGCTGAAGCTTTCTTT
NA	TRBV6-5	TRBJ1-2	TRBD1	CASSYSTGANYGYTF	TGTGCCAGCAGTTACTCAACAGGGGCTAACTATGGCTACACCTTC
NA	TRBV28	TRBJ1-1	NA	CASSLIRETEAFF	TGTGCCAGCAGTCTCATTAGGGAGACTGAAGCTTTCTTT
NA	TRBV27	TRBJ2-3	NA	CASSTIPGRAFTDTQYF	TGTGCCAGCAGTACTATTCCGGGACGGGCCTTCACAGATACGCAGTATTTT
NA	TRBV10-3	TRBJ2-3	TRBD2	CAIRDPSGTGFDTQYF	TGTGCCATCAGGGATCCCAGCGGGACGGGCTTCGATACGCAGTATTTT
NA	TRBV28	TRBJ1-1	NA	CASSPTGKVTEAFF	TGTGCCAGCAGCCCTACAGGGAAGGTCACTGAAGCTTTCTTT
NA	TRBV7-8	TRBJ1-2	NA	CASSSTGRTSYGYTF	TGTGCCAGCAGCTCTACCGGGCGTACCAGCTATGGCTACACCTTC
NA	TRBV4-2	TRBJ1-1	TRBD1	CASSQPGTVTEAFF	TGTGCCAGCAGCCAGCCCGGGACAGTCACTGAAGCTTTCTTT
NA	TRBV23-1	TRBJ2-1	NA	CASLSRGRQGGFYNEQFF	TGCGCCAGCCTTTCTCGTGGGCGGCAGGGAGGATTCTACAATGAGCAGTTCTTC
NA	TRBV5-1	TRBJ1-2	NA	CASSIIQEYGYTF	TGCGCCAGCAGCATTATTCAAGAATATGGCTACACCTTC
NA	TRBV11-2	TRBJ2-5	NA	CASSLTRGIGGNQETQYF	TGTGCCAGCAGCTTAACTAGAGGGATTGGCGGGAACCAAGAGACCCAGTACTTC
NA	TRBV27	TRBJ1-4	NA	CASSPSGTPARLFF	TGTGCCAGCTCGCCGTCCGGGACCCCGGCCCGACTGTTTTTT
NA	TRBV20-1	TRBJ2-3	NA	CSGSQPDTQYF	TGCAGTGGTAGTCAGCCAGATACGCAGTATTTT
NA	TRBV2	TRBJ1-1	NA	CASSGVTKNTEAFF	TGTGCCAGCAGTGGGGTGACAAAGAACACTGAAGCTTTCTTT
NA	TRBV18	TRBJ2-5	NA	CASSPSALRKTQYF	TGTGCCAGCTCACCCTCGGCCCTCAGGAAGACCCAGTACTTC